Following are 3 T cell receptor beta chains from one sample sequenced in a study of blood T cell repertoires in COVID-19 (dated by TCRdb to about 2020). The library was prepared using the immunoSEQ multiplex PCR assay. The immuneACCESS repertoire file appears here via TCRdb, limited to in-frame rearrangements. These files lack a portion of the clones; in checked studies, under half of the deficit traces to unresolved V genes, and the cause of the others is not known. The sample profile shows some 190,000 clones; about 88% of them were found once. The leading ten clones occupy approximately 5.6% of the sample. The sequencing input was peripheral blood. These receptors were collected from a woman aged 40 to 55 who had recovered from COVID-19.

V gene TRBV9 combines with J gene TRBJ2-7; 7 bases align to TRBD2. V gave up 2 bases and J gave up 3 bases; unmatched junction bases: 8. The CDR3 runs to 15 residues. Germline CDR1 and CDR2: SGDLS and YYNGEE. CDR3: CASSVSSGDSYEQYF. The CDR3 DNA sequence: TGTGCCAGCAGCGTCTCTAGCGGAGATAGCTACGAGCAGTACTTC.

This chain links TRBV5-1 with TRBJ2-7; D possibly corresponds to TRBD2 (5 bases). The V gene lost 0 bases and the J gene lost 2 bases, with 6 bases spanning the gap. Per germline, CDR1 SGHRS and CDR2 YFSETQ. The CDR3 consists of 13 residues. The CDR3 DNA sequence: TGCGCCAGCAGCTTGGACGGGGCCTACGAGCAGTACTTC. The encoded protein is CASSLDGAYEQYF.

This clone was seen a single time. The CDR3 DNA reads as TGTGCCAGCTCACCGTACAGGTCTACTAATGAAAAACTGTTTTTT. Translated: CASSPYRSTNEKLFF. The rearrangement links TRBV18 to TRBJ1-4, with D possibly matching TRBD1 (5 bases). The CDR3 runs 15 residues. Between the trimmed V and J ends, which lost 3 bases and 2 bases, there was a span of 10 bases. Germline V CDR1 and CDR2: KGHSH, LQKENI.